This T cell receptor beta chain was retrieved from a study of CD8 T cells in ankylosing spondylitis. General observations from the study: Clones linked to disease were reported to show significant enrichment in matched ankylosing spondylitis synovial fluid. Earlier reports found some motif variants in synovial fluid and blood in reactive arthritis. Researchers report that disease-linked clones proved CD8+ and relatively rare in peripheral blood.

Using quantitative 5'-RACE with molecular barcodes, the authors made TCR beta libraries. One entry per CDR3 protein, called by TCRdb with MiXCR from the 5' RACE reads. The sample has fewer than 80,000 distinct CDR3 sequences; 5.3% are singletons. This CDR3 comprises 15 residues. V lost 2 bases and J 1 base, leaving 14 bases between the germline ends. The germline V gene has CDR1 GTSNPN and CDR2 SVGIG (reference sequence). In its sample, this clonotype was seen many times. Antigen specificity is unknown. This chain uses TRBV30 with TRBJ1-1; a weak D match, TRBD1 (5 bases). This clonotype was obtained from a male donor with ankylosing spondylitis or in good health (not recorded which). The sequencing input was blood, either unsorted or a sorted T cell fraction (not recorded which). The DNA of the CDR3 is TGTGCCTGGAGTTCATACCCCGGACAGAACACTGAAGCTTTCTTT. This translates into CAWSSYPGQNTEAFF.